This T cell receptor (beta chain) appears in the sequencing data of a study of IL-32 and malignant T cell survival in cutaneous lymphoma (TCRdb year 2021). Notes on the research overall: The question that high-throughput TCR sequencing tested was whether the TCR Vbeta+ T cells surviving in IL-32 cultures belonged to the malignant clone, as opposed to being benign T cells that shared that Vbeta. A couple of CTCL donors were studied by high-throughput TCR sequencing, confirming IL-32beta supported malignant T cell survival in vitro.

The CDR3 holds 16 amino acids from the cysteine to the phenylalanine. Only the CDR3 DNA stays, 48 bases, in frame from base 1. Germline trimming amounts to 5 bases on V and 5 bases on J, with 10 as the count of junction bases outside the gene matches. According to the germline V gene (reference sequence), CDR1 reads MNHEY and CDR2 reads SMNVEV. The investigation overall reported the following: Persistence of malignant T cell TCRs after in vitro culture with IL-32beta was shown by TCR sequencing. IL-32beta appeared to promote malignant T cell survival in vitro by inducing large CD14+ antigen-presenting cells that lowered apoptosis. The exact culture duration for the TCR-sequenced samples was not stated in the methods. The kinetics of enhanced malignant T cell survival in culture differed somewhat from one CTCL blood donor to another.

Details on this clone: Its antigen is unknown. No quality values exist for individual bases; no much larger clone is one base distant.

The blood samples were obtained from patients with leukemic cutaneous T cell lymphoma (Sezary syndrome) who were treated at a US cutaneous lymphoma program. Ficoll centrifugation was used to isolate peripheral blood mononuclear cells from the blood of patients. The QIAamp DNA Mini kit was used to extract genomic DNA, which was then profiled by immunoSEQ with roughly 90-450 ng of DNA template. TCRdb retrieved this table from immuneACCESS and kept in-frame rearrangements only. Not all clones are present; in checked studies, unresolved V genes account for under half, and no reason is known for the remainder. The sample table holds around 2,200 clones, of which roughly 82% were seen once. The top ten clones comprise 55% of the sample.

The sample in question was blood, obtained on day 0. The V and J segments used are TRBV27 and TRBJ1-4; TRBD1 matches 8 bases in the middle. The sequence derives from a human donor with cutaneous T cell lymphoma. The DNA is TGTGCCAGCAGTGCATACGACAGGGGTCGGAATGAAAAACTGTTTTTT. Translation gives CASSAYDRGRNEKLFF.